The clone carrying this T cell receptor (beta chain) was counted ten times or more. One end of the junction fails to match germline, which may point to a read error. This sample stems from a study of neurological immune-mediated disorders. TCRdb re-analysed the 5' RACE reads in MiXCR, keeping a single row per CDR3 protein. The sample includes around 70,000 distinct CDR3 sequences, around 5.2% seen only once; the top ten take approximately 3%. CDR3 length equals 14 residues. Looked up from germline, CDR1 is LGHDT and CDR2 is YNNKEL (reference sequence). The sequence was obtained from a woman under 40 with multiple sclerosis. The sequenced sample consisted of PBMCs. The chain uses TRBV3-1 and TRBJ1-6; D is unclear. The chain's CDR3 is CASSFSSYNSPLNF. The CDR3 DNA follows: TGTGCCAGCAGCTTTAGCTCCTATAATTCACCCCTCAACTTT.